These 21 T cell receptor beta chains share one sample of origin, sequenced in a study of identical twins. Each CDR3 protein gets one entry after TCRdb re-called the 5' RACE reads with MiXCR. The sample carries 350,000 to 500,000 distinct CDR3 sequences, about 18% recorded once. The sample was naive T cells sorted from blood. All receptors derive from a man in his fifties or sixties in good health.

Only a few counts were recorded for this clonotype. The CDR3 DNA reads TGCAGTGCTCCTCAGAGGAGTGGCACCGGGGAGCTGTTTTTT. Protein sequence: CSAPQRSGTGELFF. The rearrangement links TRBV20-1 to TRBJ2-2; the D is unclear. The CDR3 contains 14 residues. Trimming removed 5 bases at V and 4 bases at J, with 14 bases between. In germline, CDR1 is DFQATT, CDR2 SNEGSKA (reference sequence).

In its sample, this clonotype was seen a few times. The chain combines TRBV12-3 or TRBV12-4 with TRBJ2-7; no definite D call. The CDR3 length is 12 residues. V lost 2 bases to trimming and J lost 6 bases, with 8 bases between them. This CDR3 reads CASSLRAREQYF. CDR3 nucleotides: TGTGCCAGCAGTTTAAGGGCCCGCGAGCAGTACTTC.

This chain links TRBV4-3 with TRBJ1-5; the D is unclear. From germline, CDR1 is LGHNA and CDR2 YSLEER. There are 14 residues in the CDR3. Trimming removed 6 bases at V and 1 base at J, with 10 bases between. CDR3 amino acids: CASSRGLSNQPQHF. In DNA, the CDR3 is TGCGCCAGCAGTAGAGGGTTAAGCAATCAGCCCCAGCATTTT.

This clonotype was seen ten or more times. V is TRBV12-3 or TRBV12-4 and J is TRBJ2-7, with 7 positions matching TRBD2. After removal of 8 bases from V and 7 bases from J, the junction contained 11 bases not matched to a gene. The CDR3 length is 13 residues. For the CDR3, the DNA is TGTGCCAGCGGGCGGGGTAGCGGGCAAGAGCAGTACTTC. Protein: CASGRGSGQEQYF.

This clonotype occurred a few times. This may arise from a read error, as a much more abundant clone is one base away. The V gene is TRBV7-9, the J gene TRBJ1-5; tentatively, D is TRBD1 (5 bases). There are 16 residues in the CDR3. V lost 0 bases and J lost 9, with 18 bases in between. The germline V gene has CDR1 SEHNR and CDR2 FQNEAQ (reference sequence). CDR3 sequence (DNA): TGTGCCAGCAGCTTAGCGGGACCGGGGTATCCTCGGCCCCAGCATTTT. It yields the protein CASSLAGPGYPRPQHF.

This clonotype was found many times. The V gene is TRBV11-1, the J gene TRBJ2-6, with 8 bases aligning to TRBD1. The CDR3 loop spans 18 amino acids. Per the germline V gene, CDR1 is SGHAT and CDR2 is FQDESV (reference sequence). V shed 5 bases and J 2 bases; nucleotides not matched to a gene: 11. In DNA form, the CDR3 reads TGTGCCAGCAGCGTAACCGGGACAGGTTGGCCTGGGGCCAACGTCCTGACTTTC. This translates into CASSVTGTGWPGANVLTF. Using reference TRBV11-1 and TRBJ2-6 for the parts outside the CDR3, the full variable domain is EAEVAQSPRYKITEKSQAVAFWCDPISGHATLYWYRQILGQGPELLVQFQDESVVDDSQLPKDRFSAERLKGVDSTLKIQPAELGDSAMYLCASSVTGTGWPGANVLTFGAGSRLTVL.

The rearrangement joins TRBV7-2 to TRBJ2-1; TRBD1 is a possible D gene (6 bases). V shed 5 bases and J shed 11 bases, with 19 bases lying between them. Germline lookup yields CDR1 SGHTA and CDR2 FQGNSA. The CDR3 consists of 14 residues. In DNA, the CDR3 is TGTGCCAGCAGCACAGGGTGGGGCCGGGTAAAGCAGTTCTTC. Translation gives CASSTGWGRVKQFF.

The chain is built from TRBV7-9 and TRBJ2-1; 7 bases are shared with TRBD2. The CDR3 sequence is 14 residues long. In germline, CDR1 is SEHNR, CDR2 FQNEAQ (reference sequence). V lost 9 bases, J lost 2 bases, and 7 bases stayed unmatched. The DNA of the CDR3 is TGTGCCAGGTCCCCGGGAGGTCCCTACAATGAGCAGTTCTTC. Amino acid sequence: CARSPGGPYNEQFF.

This clonotype has only a few counts. The V and J genes are TRBV20-1 and TRBJ1-5, with D tentatively TRBD1 (6 bases). From germline, CDR1 is DFQATT and CDR2 SNEGSKA (reference sequence). This CDR3 has 12 amino acids. Trimming stripped 6 bases from V and 2 bases from J, with 8 bases between. This CDR3 is CSAGAGNQPQHF. The CDR3 coding sequence is TGCAGTGCGGGGGCTGGCAATCAGCCCCAGCATTTT.

In this sample, this clonotype turned up a few times. The chain uses TRBV6-1 and TRBJ2-5, with 10 positions matching TRBD1. Trimming took 7 bases from V and 5 from J; bases not matched to a gene: 4. The CDR3 contains 13 residues. The germline gives CDR1 MNHNS, CDR2 SASEGT. For the CDR3, the DNA is TGTGCCAGCATCGGACAGGGGGAGGAGACCCAGTACTTC. Protein product: CASIGQGEETQYF.

The chain has TRBV6-5 and TRBJ1-3; tentatively, D is TRBD1 (6 bases). The CDR3 runs 18 residues. The germline gives CDR1 MNHEY, CDR2 SVGAGI. Trimming left V 0 bases short and J 3 bases short, with 18 bases between. This CDR3 reads CASSYSPVGGAGGNTIYF. The CDR3 bases are TGTGCCAGCAGTTACTCTCCGGTCGGGGGGGCTGGTGGAAACACCATATATTTT.

The rearrangement links TRBV10-3 to TRBJ2-3; TRBD2 matches at 9 bases. This CDR3 region has 16 residues. V shed 4 bases, J shed 6 bases, and the junction held 11 bases outside the gene matches. Germline assignment: CDR1 ENHRY and CDR2 SYGVKD. The CDR3: CAISGGSGGRKDTQYF. As DNA, the CDR3 is TGTGCCATCAGTGGGGGTAGCGGGGGAAGGAAGGATACGCAGTATTTT.

The V gene is TRBV5-1, the J gene TRBJ2-3, with TRBD2 identical over 7 bases. The J segment lost 6 bases and the V segment lost 1 base, leaving 8 bases of the junction unmatched. The length of the CDR3 is 15 residues. Germline assignment: CDR1 SGHRS and CDR2 YFSETQ. CDR3 sequence reads: CASSLTGGSIDTQYF. Here the CDR3 DNA reads TGCGCCAGCAGCTTGACCGGGGGGAGTATCGATACGCAGTATTTT.

The table lists this clonotype with many counts. The V and J genes are TRBV12-3 or TRBV12-4 and TRBJ2-7, with D perhaps matching TRBD1 (7 bases). This CDR3 is built from 15 residues. The V gene lost 7 bases and the J gene lost 2 bases, with 18 bases spanning the gap. The CDR3 DNA is TGTGCCAGCACCGTGGGCGGGACAGAGACCTACGAGCAGTACTTC. Residues: CASTVGGTETYEQYF.

In DNA form, the CDR3 reads TGCGCCAGCAGCTTGAACTACTACGAGCAGTACTTC. Its protein product is CASSLNYYEQYF. This chain uses TRBV5-1 with TRBJ2-7, with unresolved D. V was clipped by 1 base and J by 3 bases, with 5 bases between them. The CDR3 has 12 amino acids. CDR1 is SGHRS and CDR2 is YFSETQ in the germline V gene.

This chain joins TRBV10-3 and TRBJ2-2; the D is unclear. The germline V and J ends were trimmed by 0 bases and 6 bases, with 5 bases remaining between them. Germline V lookup: CDR1 ENHRY, CDR2 SYGVKD. The CDR3 runs 13 residues. This chain's CDR3 is CAISESRAGELFF. The CDR3, as DNA: TGTGCCATCAGTGAGTCAAGGGCCGGGGAGCTGTTTTTT.

This clonotype was observed many times. The chain recombines TRBV20-1 with TRBJ2-3; 8 positions match TRBD2. V shed 3 bases, J shed 2 bases, and the junction held 10 bases outside the gene matches. The V gene's germline CDR1 is DFQATT and CDR2 SNEGSKA (reference sequence). This CDR3 comprises 16 residues. The DNA for the CDR3 is TGCAGTGCTAGCCCCAAACTAGCGGAGAACACAGATACGCAGTATTTT. It yields the protein CSASPKLAENTDTQYF.

This clonotype was picked up many times. CDR3 protein: CASRGLGGGGSSYNEQFF. CDR3 DNA sequence: TGTGCCAGCAGGGGGTTGGGGGGCGGGGGGAGTTCCTACAATGAGCAGTTCTTC. This sequence joins TRBV12-3 or TRBV12-4 and TRBJ2-1; 8 bases are a match to TRBD2. J lost 1 base, V lost 6 bases, and 14 bases had no gene match. The CDR3 spans 18 residues.

The V call is TRBV19, the J call TRBJ1-1; D unclear. Per germline, CDR1 LNHDA and CDR2 SQIVND (reference sequence). Trimming pared 10 bases from V and 9 bases from J, leaving 15 bases between. The CDR3 has 11 residues. The DNA of the CDR3 is TGTGCCATTCATAACGGGGTCCAAGCTTTCTTT. Its translation is CAIHNGVQAFF. The full variable domain, its missing parts supplied by reference TRBV19 and TRBJ1-1, is DGGITQSPKYLFRKEGQNVTLSCEQNLNHDAMYWYRQDPGQGLRLIYYSQIVNDFQKGDIAEGYSVSREKKESFPLTVTSAQKNPTAFYLCAIHNGVQAFFGQGTRLTVV.

The chain has TRBV20-1 and TRBJ1-1, with a possible D match to TRBD1 (6 bases). From germline, CDR1 is DFQATT and CDR2 SNEGSKA (reference sequence). There are 16 residues in the CDR3. V was pared by 3 bases and J by 5 bases, with 22 bases between. The CDR3 nucleotides read TGCAGTGCTAGGAACCACAGGGCAGGGAGGTTTACTGAAGCTTTCTTT. Its protein product is CSARNHRAGRFTEAFF.

This clonotype has a count of ten or more. The rearrangement joins TRBV7-8 to TRBJ2-2; TRBD1 aligns across 7 bases. The ends lost 4 bases at V and 7 bases at J; junction bases unmatched: 6. Germline-derived CDR1 and CDR2 are SGHVS and FQNEAQ. CDR3 length: 14 residues. The CDR3 protein is CASSSTGRSGELFF. Written as DNA, the CDR3 is TGTGCCAGCAGCTCGACAGGGCGTAGCGGGGAGCTGTTTTTT.